The rows below give T cell receptor beta chains drawn from one sample of a study of blood T cells in healthy people across ages. TCRdb processed the 5' RACE reads anew with MiXCR; each CDR3 protein has one entry. The profile covers about 1.8 million distinct CDR3 sequences, with 49% appearing a single time and approximately 2.1% taken by the ten largest. Sequences were obtained from blood. Source of these receptors: a woman aged 40 to 50 in good health. Each CDR3 is given without its conserved first and last residue. The order of the fields is V gene, CDR3 protein.

TRBV4-3 | ASSQEGWGPPPEETQY
TRBV20-1 | SAAPKETQY
TRBV18 | ASSPKRGPVYNEQY
TRBV7-6 | ASSSSGGAREQY
TRBV6-5 | ASSSRQHEQY
TRBV6-2/TRBV6-3 | ASSPHMRGTDTQY
TRBV7-9 | ASSLTGMNTEAF
TRBV9 | ASSPYGSEQF
TRBV4-2 | ASSQGSALTGDSGANVLT
TRBV7-9 | ASIVATGELF
TRBV12-3/TRBV12-4 | ASVTGFNYGYT
TRBV20-1 | SADRDEYYGYT
TRBV4-1 | ASSQDLRGLETQY
TRBV28 | ASSPKRQGAYEQY
TRBV4-1 | ASSQFPWETQY
TRBV4-1 | ASSQEGGLQTQY
TRBV5-6 | ASSRAGTGYEQY
TRBV11-2 | ASSATGAEQY
TRBV11-2 | ASSLDRGLQNIQY
TRBV24-1 | ATSGGAVNPGDGYT
TRBV4-1 | ASSASGTLYNEQY
TRBV6-5 | ASSGEGASTDMQY
TRBV4-3 | ASSQEPHAQGTIYNEQF
TRBV27 | ASKDRVGTEAF
TRBV29-1 | SVDGAGGYNEKF
TRBV7-2 | ASSTRTSVMYEQY
TRBV14 | ASSRGTGVYTQY
TRBV7-9 | ASSLAGASNYEQY
TRBV20-1 | SANLKFGTGGAYGYT
TRBV28 | ASSFDSGAREQY
TRBV9 | ASSVSGSTGELF
TRBV7-9 | ASSPKIIDTQY
TRBV5-1 | ASSRRAGAAETQY
TRBV4-3 | ASSQERQGYT
TRBV7-2 | ASSLGQLPLFDKNIQY
TRBV27 | ATSERTPQQFNLYNQPQH
TRBV28 | ASSPPRSGAYEQY
TRBV12-3/TRBV12-4 | ASSWTLIQH
TRBV9 | ASSVEFLAGGHEQF
TRBV2 | ASSGTLYNEQF